Listed below are T cell receptor beta chains from one sample, sequenced in a study of blood T cell repertoires in COVID-19. Repertoires were generated with immunoSEQ multiplex PCR, while TCRdb's copy carries only in-frame clones and drops some. Among 150,000 to 200,000 clones listed, about four fifths were seen once. The sequencing sample was made of peripheral blood. These receptors originate from a man in his 60s with active or convalescent COVID-19. Both conserved end residues are part of each CDR3. D genes are given only for firm matches. Clone size appears in some rows only: once, few, many, or a class for an expanded clone.

CAISAGGGGQPQHF | TGTGCCATCAGCGCCGGGGGGGGCGGGCAGCCCCAGCATTTT | . | . | TRBJ1-5 | TRBV10-3
CASSYSTVTDTQYF | TGTGCCAGCAGTTACTCGACAGTCACAGATACGCAGTATTTT | . | . | TRBJ2-3 | TRBV6-5
CASILTGWVQETQYF | TGTGCCAGCATCTTGACTGGATGGGTCCAAGAGACCCAGTACTTC | . | . | TRBJ2-5 | TRBV7-8
CASSLYGGGAETQYF | TGTGCCAGCAGCTTGTACGGCGGGGGGGCGGAGACCCAGTACTTC | TRBD2 | . | TRBJ2-5 | TRBV5-4
CASRHTGIGSNYGYTF | TGTGCCAGCAGACATACAGGAATCGGATCTAACTATGGCTACACCTTC | . | . | TRBJ1-2 | TRBV7-2
CASTKTGSSGANVLTF | TGTGCCAGCACCAAGACAGGAAGCTCTGGGGCCAACGTCCTGACTTTC | . | . | TRBJ2-6 | TRBV2
CASSAEVGRETQYF | TGCGCCAGCAGCGCGGAAGTGGGGCGAGAGACCCAGTACTTC | . | . | TRBJ2-5 | TRBV5-1
CASSDRWGDTQYF | TGTGCCAGCAGCGACAGGTGGGGGGATACGCAGTATTTT | . | . | TRBJ2-3 | TRBV2
CATSPSKQGTEAFF | TGTGCCACCAGCCCATCAAAACAGGGAACTGAAGCTTTCTTT | . | . | TRBJ1-1 | TRBV15
CASSGTAGGSETQYF | TGCGCCAGCAGCGGTACAGCGGGGGGTAGTGAGACCCAGTACTTC | TRBD2 | . | TRBJ2-5 | TRBV5-1
CASSEFVLGQTNTEAFF | TGCGCCAGCAGTGAGTTTGTCTTGGGACAGACGAACACTGAAGCTTTCTTT | TRBD1 | . | TRBJ1-1 | TRBV10-2
CASTHGGADTGELFF | TGTGCCAGCACCCATGGGGGGGCGGACACCGGGGAGCTGTTTTTT | . | . | TRBJ2-2 | TRBV6-5
CASSRPGTSGRHNEQYF | TGTGCCAGCAGCCGACCCGGGACTAGCGGGAGACACAACGAGCAGTACTTC | TRBD2 | . | TRBJ2-7 | TRBV6-6
CASSRGLTDGYTF | TGTGCCAGTAGTAGAGGACTTACGGATGGCTACACCTTC | . | . | TRBJ1-2 | TRBV19
CASSVTGGANYGYTF | TGCGCCAGCAGCGTTACCGGGGGAGCTAACTATGGCTACACCTTC | . | . | TRBJ1-2 | TRBV5-1
CASESGQGWTQYF | TGTGCCAGCGAATCGGGACAGGGGTGGACCCAGTACTTC | TRBD1 | . | TRBJ2-5 | TRBV6-5
CASSAAGGGEQYF | TGTGCCAGCAGCGCAGCGGGAGGGGGCGAGCAGTACTTC | TRBD2 | . | TRBJ2-7 | TRBV5-8
CASSPGQEGNSPLHF | TGTGCCAGCTCACCTGGACAGGAGGGAAATTCACCCCTCCACTTT | TRBD1 | few | TRBJ1-6 | TRBV18
CASSSEDTQYF | TGTGCCAGCTCGTCCGAGGATACGCAGTATTTT | . | . | TRBJ2-3 | TRBV2
CASSPSGGSLQFF | TGTGCCAGCAGCCCCAGTGGGGGGAGTTTGCAGTTCTTC | . | many | TRBJ2-1 | TRBV9
CATSRLSRDLYNEQFF | TGTGCCACCAGCAGACTTTCCCGGGATCTTTACAATGAGCAGTTCTTC | . | . | TRBJ2-1 | TRBV15
CASSESLAGTHYGYTF | TGCGCCAGCAGTGAGTCGTTGGCCGGGACACATTATGGCTACACCTTC | . | . | TRBJ1-2 | TRBV10-2
CASSYQGGSGANVLTF | TGTGCCAGCAGTTACCAGGGGGGCTCTGGGGCCAACGTCCTGACTTTC | . | . | TRBJ2-6 | TRBV6-5
CASSLALKNIQYF | TGTGCCAGCAGCCTTGCGTTGAAAAACATTCAGTACTTC | . | . | TRBJ2-4 | TRBV12-3/TRBV12-4
CASSKDRATGELFF | TGTGCCAGCAGTAAGGACAGGGCGACCGGGGAGCTGTTTTTT | TRBD1 | few | TRBJ2-2 | TRBV2
CASSPSGGYEQYF | TGTGCCAGCAGCCCTAGCGGGGGATACGAGCAGTACTTC | TRBD2 | . | TRBJ2-7 | TRBV12-3/TRBV12-4
CATTSGRIHNEQFF | TGTGCCACCACAAGCGGGAGGATCCACAATGAGCAGTTCTTC | TRBD2 | . | TRBJ2-1 | TRBV6-5
CASSLGGQGMNTEAFF | TGTGCCAGCAGCTTAGGGGGACAGGGGATGAACACTGAAGCTTTCTTT | TRBD1 | . | TRBJ1-1 | TRBV11-2
CASSDSPGQGVRQYF | TGTGCCAGCAGTGACTCACCGGGACAGGGGGTAAGGCAGTACTTC | TRBD1 | . | TRBJ2-7 | TRBV2
CASEGTGAVNEQFF | TGTGCCAGCGAGGGGACAGGGGCCGTAAATGAGCAGTTCTTC | TRBD1 | . | TRBJ2-1 | TRBV14
CASSPGSGEETQYF | TGTGCCAGCTCACCGGGCTCGGGGGAAGAGACCCAGTACTTC | . | . | TRBJ2-5 | TRBV18
CASSPKTGPYEQYF | TGTGCCAGCAGCCCCAAGACAGGGCCCTACGAGCAGTACTTC | TRBD1 | . | TRBJ2-7 | TRBV7-8
CASSQGASITDTQYF | TGCGCCAGCAGCCAAGGCGCTAGCATCACAGATACGCAGTATTTT | . | . | TRBJ2-3 | TRBV4-1
CASSLRRGLYGYTF | TGTGCCAGCAGTCTCCGCAGGGGGCTCTATGGCTACACCTTC | TRBD1 | . | TRBJ1-2 | TRBV6-5
CASSLDSGGARTGELFF | TGTGCCAGCAGCTTAGATAGCGGGGGGGCCCGGACCGGGGAGCTGTTTTTT | TRBD2 | . | TRBJ2-2 | TRBV7-6
CASSEGGGPYNEQFF | TGTGCCAGCAGTGAGGGGGGGGGCCCCTACAATGAGCAGTTCTTC | . | few | TRBJ2-1 | TRBV6-4
CASRGQVDGYTF | TGTGCCAGCAGGGGACAGGTCGACGGCTACACCTTC | TRBD1 | . | TRBJ1-2 | TRBV28
CASSQDRASGLPGSHEQYF | TGCGCCAGCAGCCAAGATAGGGCTAGCGGGCTGCCGGGATCCCACGAGCAGTACTTC | TRBD2 | . | TRBJ2-7 | TRBV4-1
CASSKQGRDTEAFF | TGTGCCAGCAGTAAACAGGGGCGGGACACTGAAGCTTTCTTT | TRBD1 | . | TRBJ1-1 | TRBV6-5
CASSLEGAHTGELFF | TGTGCCAGCAGCTTGGAGGGGGCTCACACCGGGGAGCTGTTTTTT | TRBD1 | . | TRBJ2-2 | TRBV5-5
CASSYGTSGGKEQYF | TGTGCCAGCAGTTACGGGACTAGCGGGGGTAAAGAGCAGTACTTC | TRBD2 | . | TRBJ2-7 | TRBV6-2/TRBV6-3
CASSFSSTGTSKVF | TGTGCCAGCAGTTTCTCCAGTACCGGGACTAGTAAGGTCTTC | TRBD2 | few | TRBJ2-1 | TRBV27
CASRRGRGQPQHF | TGTGCCAGCCGGAGGGGGCGAGGGCAGCCCCAGCATTTT | TRBD1 | . | TRBJ1-5 | TRBV2
CASSLGQGNQPQHF | TGTGCCAGCAGCCTGGGACAGGGCAATCAGCCCCAGCATTTT | TRBD1 | . | TRBJ1-5 | TRBV28
CASSPRGVGYTF | TGTGCCAGCAGCCCCCGGGGAGTCGGCTACACCTTC | . | once | TRBJ1-2 | TRBV28
CASSSGQGDKNIQYF | TGTGCCAGCAGCTCGGGACAGGGAGATAAAAACATTCAGTACTTC | TRBD1 | once | TRBJ2-4 | TRBV7-6
CASSKDRGYEQYF | TGTGCCAGCAGCAAAGACAGGGGATACGAGCAGTACTTC | TRBD1 | few | TRBJ2-7 | TRBV7-2
CASSLGPWGVVMTGELFF | TGTGCCAGCAGTTTAGGCCCCTGGGGGGTAGTTATGACCGGGGAGCTGTTTTTT | . | . | TRBJ2-2 | TRBV28
CASRAGIGTEAFF | TGCGCCAGCAGGGCGGGGATAGGGACTGAAGCTTTCTTT | . | . | TRBJ1-1 | TRBV10-2
CATSRVGTGSYEQYF | TGTGCCACCAGCAGAGTCGGGACAGGGTCCTACGAGCAGTACTTC | TRBD1 | once | TRBJ2-7 | TRBV15
CASSPAEGFYNEQFF | TGTGCCAGCAGTCCAGCCGAGGGTTTCTACAATGAGCAGTTCTTC | . | . | TRBJ2-1 | TRBV28
CASSLSGGTDSNQPQHF | TGCGCCAGCAGCTTGTCAGGAGGGACTGATAGCAATCAGCCCCAGCATTTT | . | . | TRBJ1-5 | TRBV5-1
CASSVEGRNYGYTF | TGCGCCAGCAGCGTCGAGGGAAGAAACTATGGCTACACCTTC | . | once | TRBJ1-2 | TRBV5-1
CASSLALWSGNTIYF | TGTGCCAGCAGCTTAGCCCTATGGAGTGGAAACACCATATATTTT | . | . | TRBJ1-3 | TRBV7-2
CASSPGLAGWETQYF | TGTGCCAGCAGTCCGGGACTAGCGGGTTGGGAGACCCAGTACTTC | TRBD2 | . | TRBJ2-5 | TRBV6-5
CASSERTGNQPQHF | TGTGCCAGCAGTGAACGGACAGGGAATCAGCCCCAGCATTTT | TRBD1 | once | TRBJ1-5 | TRBV6-1
CASSLGQLIGNTIYF | TGTGCCAGCTCACTCGGACAGTTGATCGGAAACACCATATATTTT | . | . | TRBJ1-3 | TRBV18
CASSPSSSGRGFYNEQFF | TGTGCCAGCAGCCCCTCTTCTAGCGGGAGGGGATTTTACAATGAGCAGTTCTTC | TRBD2 | . | TRBJ2-1 | TRBV28
CATSRDDRGNQPQHF | TGTGCCACCAGCAGAGACGACAGGGGCAATCAGCCCCAGCATTTT | TRBD1 | . | TRBJ1-5 | TRBV15
CASSSPTGTANNYGYTF | TGTGCCAGCAGCTCTCCTACCGGGACAGCAAACAACTATGGCTACACCTTC | TRBD1 | . | TRBJ1-2 | TRBV3-1/TRBV3-2